This passage covers 23 T cell receptor beta chains from one sample sequenced in a study of cytomegalovirus exposure and HLA in healthy donors. Some clones are missing from TCRdb's copy, which holds only in-frame ones; the method was immunoSEQ multiplex PCR. The sample includes a few hundred thousand clones, around 80% seen only once; the top ten take over 11%. Sequencing was done on a sample of PBMCs. The source is a woman aged 25 to 39 in good health and CMV-seropositive.

V usage is TRBV28 and J usage is TRBJ1-1; 10 bases fit TRBD1. Looked up from germline, CDR1 is MDHEN and CDR2 is SYDVKM. This CDR3 is built from 13 residues. V dropped 4 bases and J dropped 7; count of bases not matched to a gene: 3. CDR3: CASSSDRGNEAFF. The CDR3 nucleotides are TGTGCCAGCAGTTCGGACAGGGGGAATGAAGCTTTCTTT.

V and J are TRBV25-1 and TRBJ1-2; D remains unclear. Trimming took 4 bases from V and 7 from J, leaving 13 bases between them. Germline CDR1 and CDR2: MGHDK and SYGVNS. The CDR3 loop spans 13 amino acids. CDR3: CASSVPGAGGYTF. The CDR3 region has the DNA TGTGCCAGCAGTGTTCCAGGCGCTGGTGGCTACACCTTC.

The chain uses TRBV5-1 and TRBJ2-7; TRBD1 might be the D (6 bases). V shed 4 bases and J shed 2 bases, with 19 bases lying between them. The CDR3 totals 16 residues. CDR1 is SGHRS and CDR2 is YFSETQ in the germline V gene. As DNA, the CDR3 is TGCGCCAGCAGCCCCTCGCCCTCAGGGGTACCCTACGAGCAGTACTTC. This gives the protein CASSPSPSGVPYEQYF.

Written as DNA, the CDR3 is TGTGCCAGCAGTCTCCCGGGGGGCTATGGCTACACCTTC. Its translation is CASSLPGGYGYTF. J is TRBJ1-2 and V is TRBV5-5; a weak D match, TRBD1 (5 bases). The CDR3 runs 13 residues. Germline-derived CDR1 and CDR2 are SGHKS and YYEKEE (reference sequence). V lost 5 bases and J lost 4, with 12 bases in between.

This chain joins TRBV12-5 and TRBJ2-2, with 15 bases identical to TRBD2. After removal of 10 bases from V and 5 bases from J, the junction contained 14 bases not matched to a gene. The CDR3 totals 18 residues. The V gene's germline CDR1 is LGHNT and CDR2 FRNRAP. The CDR3 DNA reads as TGTGCTACCGTAATGGGACTAGCGGGAGGAAGGAGGACCGGGGAGCTGTTTTTT. Its protein is CATVMGLAGGRRTGELFF.

J is TRBJ1-1 and V is TRBV2; no clear D gene. The germline V and J ends were trimmed by 5 bases and 7 bases, with 11 bases remaining between them. The CDR3 extends over 12 amino acids. From germline, CDR1 is SNHLY and CDR2 FYNNEI. CDR3 bases: TGTGCCAGCAGTCCGGGTCCACGTGAAGCTTTCTTT. Residues: CASSPGPREAFF.

The rearrangement links TRBV27 to TRBJ2-6; weak D call: TRBD2 (7 bases). This CDR3 has 15 residues. Trimming removed 6 bases at V and 1 base at J, with 10 bases between. Germline V lookup: CDR1 MNHEY, CDR2 SMNVEV (reference sequence). DNA for the CDR3: TGTGCCAGCAGCAAGGGGGGGTCTGGGGCCAACGTCCTGACTTTC. Residues: CASSKGGSGANVLTF.

The CDR3 DNA reads TGTGCCAGCAGCCAAGACGCAGGGTGGGACTATGGCTACACCTTC. Its translation: CASSQDAGWDYGYTF. The chain carries TRBV4-2 and TRBJ1-2; D may be TRBD1 (5 bases). The CDR3 has 15 amino acids. Trimming took off 0 bases at V and 3 bases at J, with 11 bases between the two ends. CDR1 and CDR2 (germline): LGHNA, YNFKEQ.

The chain recombines TRBV29-1 with TRBJ2-2, with D unclear. With 1 base removed from V and 7 bases from J, the gap between germline ends came to 4 bases. Germline V gene data show CDR1 as SQVTM and CDR2 as ANQGSEA. The CDR3 is 11 amino acids. Here the CDR3 DNA reads TGCAGCGTTGAAGGAGGCGGGGAGCTGTTTTTT. Translated, it gives CSVEGGGELFF.

V and J are TRBV2 and TRBJ2-4; D is uncertain. Between the trimmed V and J ends, which lost 4 bases and 5 bases, there was a span of 3 bases. Germline V CDR1 and CDR2: SNHLY, FYNNEI. CDR3 length equals 11 residues. CDR3 in amino acids: CASSGENIQYF. The CDR3 DNA follows: TGTGCCAGCAGTGGCGAAAACATTCAGTACTTC.

This rearrangement joins TRBV27 to TRBJ2-7, with 8 bases identical to TRBD2. Trimming took 3 bases from V and 4 from J; bases not matched to a gene: 5. Germline V gives CDR1 MNHEY, CDR2 SMNVEV (reference sequence). The CDR3 runs to 14 residues. The CDR3 DNA follows: TGTGCCAGCAGTTTTTATGCGGGAGGATACGAGCAGTACTTC. Residues: CASSFYAGGYEQYF.

This chain connects TRBV4-2 to TRBJ2-1; TRBD2 aligns across 7 bases. The junction had 14 bases not matched to a gene; V was cut back by 3 bases and J by 3 bases. The CDR3 has 18 residues. Looked up from germline, CDR1 is LGHNA and CDR2 is YNFKEQ. The CDR3 nucleotides read TGTGCCAGCAGCCACCCGGGTTCGGGTAGCGGGTTCTACAATGAGCAGTTCTTC. Amino acids: CASSHPGSGSGFYNEQFF.

This chain links TRBV27 with TRBJ1-3; D is unclear. The germline CDR1 and CDR2 sequences are MNHEY and SMNVEV (reference sequence). Trimming shortened V by 0 bases and J by 2 bases, and 8 bases separated the two germline ends. The CDR3 covers 15 residues. Here the CDR3 DNA reads TGTGCCAGCAGTTTATCGGGAGCTGCTGGAAACACCATATATTTT. Translating gives CASSLSGAAGNTIYF.

V gene TRBV28 combines with J gene TRBJ2-4, with 12 nucleotides matching TRBD2. CDR1 and CDR2 (germline): MDHEN, SYDVKM. With V trimmed by 6 bases and J by 6 bases, 6 bases remained unmatched. This CDR3 has 15 amino acids. The chain's CDR3 is CASRTSGREGNIQYF. The CDR3 DNA reads TGTGCCAGCAGGACTAGCGGGAGAGAAGGAAACATTCAGTACTTC.

The chain carries TRBV5-6 and TRBJ1-5, with D tentatively TRBD1 (6 bases). This CDR3 region has 13 residues. The germline gives CDR1 SGHDT, CDR2 YYEEEE. V was cut by 7 bases and J by 5 bases, with 13 bases left in between. CDR3 in amino acids: CASATGLDQPQHF. CDR3 nucleotides: TGTGCCAGCGCTACAGGGTTGGATCAGCCCCAGCATTTT.

The rearrangement uses TRBV7-3 and TRBJ2-1; D ambiguous. CDR1 SGHTA and CDR2 FQGTGA come from the germline V gene. V was clipped by 3 bases and J by 0 bases, with 9 bases between them. The CDR3 has 15 amino acids. CDR3 sequence (DNA): TGTGCCAGCAGCTTTGGTCCTGACTCCTACAATGAGCAGTTCTTC. It encodes CASSFGPDSYNEQFF. The full variable domain, with the rest looked up from reference TRBV7-3 and TRBJ2-1, is GAGVSQTPSNKVTEKGKYVELRCDPISGHTALYWYRQSLGQGPEFLIYFQGTGAADDSGLPNDRFFAVRPEGSVSTLKIQRTERGDSAVYLCASSFGPDSYNEQFFGPGTRLTVL.

The chain uses TRBV5-4 and TRBJ2-1, with D possibly matching TRBD1 (6 bases). The V end was cut by 4 bases, the J end by 0 bases, with 8 bases between. CDR1 is SGHNT and CDR2 is YYREEE in the germline V gene (reference sequence). This CDR3 spans 14 amino acids. CDR3 in DNA: TGTGCCAGCAGCACGGACAGCTCCTACAATGAGCAGTTCTTC. Its translation: CASSTDSSYNEQFF. The variable domain in full, with the rest retrieved from reference TRBV5-4 and TRBJ2-1, is ETGVTQSPTHLIKTRGQQVTLRCSSQSGHNTVSWYQQALGQGPQFIFQYYREEENGRGNFPPRFSGLQFPNYSSELNVNALELDDSALYLCASSTDSSYNEQFFGPGTRLTVL.

The V call is TRBV13, the J call TRBJ2-3; D gene unclear. Germline CDR1 and CDR2: PRHDT and FYEKMQ (reference sequence). The CDR3 is made up of 14 amino acids. V lost 1 base to trimming and J lost 2 bases, with 7 bases between them. The CDR3 nucleotides are TGTGCCAGCAGCTTAGCTAGGATCACAGATACGCAGTATTTT. Amino acids: CASSLARITDTQYF.

The chain employs TRBV6-5 and TRBJ1-2, with TRBD1 identical over 8 bases. V was pared by 6 bases and J by 4 bases, with 7 bases of the junction left unmatched. This CDR3 is built from 14 residues. In germline, CDR1 is MNHEY, CDR2 SVGAGI. The CDR3 region has the DNA TGTGCCAGCAGAATCGGACAGGGACCCTATGGCTACACCTTC. Translation gives CASRIGQGPYGYTF.

The chain joins TRBV30 to TRBJ2-3; 7 bases match TRBD2. The germline CDR1 and CDR2 sequences are GTSNPN and SVGIG (reference sequence). The CDR3 sequence is 13 residues long. V lost 2 bases, J lost 5 bases, and 4 bases stayed unmatched. The CDR3 coding sequence is TGTGCCTGGAGTAAACCGGGGGGAGATACGCAGTATTTT. Protein product: CAWSKPGGDTQYF.

The chain couples TRBV28 to TRBJ2-3; D remains ambiguous. Deletions cut 2 bases from V and 0 bases from J, with 9 bases between. This CDR3 contains 15 residues. Germline values: CDR1 MDHEN, CDR2 SYDVKM. The CDR3 here is CASSLGVGSTDTQYF. In DNA form, the CDR3 reads TGTGCCAGCAGTTTAGGGGTGGGTAGCACAGATACGCAGTATTTT.

V usage is TRBV11-2 and J usage is TRBJ2-5, with a weak D call TRBD1 (5 bases). The CDR3 is made up of 14 amino acids. The V gene's germline CDR1 is SGHAT and CDR2 FQNNGV. Trimming removed 5 bases at V and 5 bases at J, with 15 bases between. The CDR3 reads CASSPEWQGETQYF. The DNA for the CDR3 is TGTGCCAGCAGCCCCGAGTGGCAGGGCGAGACCCAGTACTTC.

The chain couples TRBV10-3 to TRBJ2-6; D gene uncertain. V lost 6 bases, J lost 3 bases, and 9 bases lay in between. Germline V gene data show CDR1 as ENHRY and CDR2 as SYGVKD. This CDR3 contains 14 residues. CDR3 bases: TGTGCCATCAGCCAGAGTGGTGGGGCCAACGTCCTGACTTTC. Its translation is CAISQSGGANVLTF.